Listed below are T cell receptor beta chains from one sample, sequenced in a study of shared clonotypes between healthy human individuals. Measured with immunoSEQ multiplex PCR; TCRdb has only the in-frame clones, and not every one. The profile covers more than 2 million clones, with roughly 94% appearing a single time and about 1.1% taken by the ten largest. The sequenced material came from naive CD8+ T cells sorted from blood. These receptors were obtained from a man between 18 and 35 years old in good health. CDR3s include the opening cysteine and the closing phenylalanine or tryptophan. A D gene is named only where the DNA matches it firmly. Clone size, where shown, is once, few, many, or a class for clones that have expanded.

>TRBV10-3|TRBJ2-1|15|NA|NA
TGTGCCATCAGTGAGGTCATTAGCTCCTACAATGAGCAGTTCTTC
CAISEVISSYNEQFF
>TRBV25-1|TRBJ2-5|15|NA|NA
TGTGCCAGCAGTGCCTTTGTTTTGTCAGGGGAGACCCAGTACTTC
CASSAFVLSGETQYF
>TRBV2|TRBJ1-1|14|NA|TRBD1
TGTGCCAGCAGTGGACAGGGGCCCAGGACTGAAGCTTTCTTT
CASSGQGPRTEAFF
>TRBV7-9|TRBJ1-4|12|NA|TRBD1
TGTGCCTCTACAGGGGGTGGTGAAAAACTGTTTTTT
CASTGGGEKLFF
>TRBV30|TRBJ2-5|13|NA|NA
TGTGCCTGGGAACGGGAGAGGCAAGAGACCCAGTACTTC
CAWERERQETQYF
>TRBV4-1|TRBJ1-6|17|few|NA
TGCGCCAGCAGCCACCCCAGAGAAGAGCGATGGAATTCACCCCTCCACTTT
CASSHPREERWNSPLHF
>TRBV11-2|TRBJ2-2|16|NA|TRBD2
TGTGCCAGCAGCTTAGTACTAGCGCCGTACACCGGGGAGCTGTTTTTT
CASSLVLAPYTGELFF
>TRBV9|TRBJ2-4|16|NA|TRBD2
TGTGCCAGCAGCGTAGACGGCGGGGGGTGGAAAAACATTCAGTACTTC
CASSVDGGGWKNIQYF
>TRBV6-5|TRBJ1-2|13|NA|NA
TGTGCCAGCTGGGTCGGCGGGGGAGGCGGCTACACCTTC
CASWVGGGGGYTF
>TRBV28|TRBJ2-7|11|once|NA
TGTGCCAGCAGCCATCCCTACGAGCAGTACTTC
CASSHPYEQYF
>TRBV5-1|TRBJ2-7|13|NA|NA
TGCGCCAGCAGCCCTGGACAGACCTACGAGCAGTACTTC
CASSPGQTYEQYF
>TRBV5-1|TRBJ1-1|16|once|NA
TGCGCCAGCAGCTTTTCGTCAGGGACTTGGGACACTGAAGCTTTCTTT
CASSFSSGTWDTEAFF
>TRBV7-9|TRBJ1-1|14|NA|NA
TGTGCCAGCAGCCCTTGGACGGGGAACACTGAAGCTTTCTTT
CASSPWTGNTEAFF
>TRBV11-3|TRBJ2-1|12|NA|NA
TGTGCCAGCAACCTAGGGGGGAATGAGCAGTTCTTC
CASNLGGNEQFF
>TRBV15|TRBJ2-7|14|NA|NA
TGTGCCACCAGCAGAGATGATAGCTCCTACGAGCAGTACTTC
CATSRDDSSYEQYF
>TRBV4-1|TRBJ2-7|15|NA|NA
TGCGCCAGCAGCCAGACGACACTCTTAACCTACGAGCAGTACTTC
CASSQTTLLTYEQYF
>TRBV7-9|TRBJ2-1|13|NA|NA
TGTGCCGTAAGCCCCGACTCCTACAATGAGCAGTTCTTC
CAVSPDSYNEQFF
>TRBV25-1|TRBJ1-4|14|NA|NA
TGTGCCAGCAGTGAATGGTCGGACAATGAAAAACTGTTTTTT
CASSEWSDNEKLFF
>TRBV6-1|TRBJ1-3|14|NA|NA
TGTGCCAGCAGGCTATCAGGCTCTGGAAACACCATATATTTT
CASRLSGSGNTIYF
>TRBV19|TRBJ2-7|16|NA|NA
TGTGCCAGTAGGCCCACTCAACAGGGTGTAACCTACGAGCAGTACTTC
CASRPTQQGVTYEQYF
>TRBV19|TRBJ1-1|12|NA|NA
TGTGCCAGTAGTTTCGGGAGAACTGAAGCTTTCTTT
CASSFGRTEAFF